Listed below are T cell receptor beta chains from one sample, sequenced in a study of read filtering for tumor transcriptome and immune sequencing. TCRdb analysed the reads with MiXCR anew, one entry per CDR3 protein. The repertoire holds around 140,000 distinct CDR3 sequences, with 13% as singletons. The specimen was a population of CD138-negative cells sorted from bone marrow. The source is a donor at least 40 years old with multiple myeloma. Each CDR3 is given with its conserved first and last residue. The D gene is left open where the match is weak. Size values are once, few and many counts, or a class for expanded clones, and some rows have none.

d_gene: -
j_gene: TRBJ1-2
abundance: -
v_gene: TRBV20-1
CDR3aa: CSARGGDYGYTF
CDR3nt: TGCAGTGCTAGGGGGGGGGATTATGGCTACACCTTC

d_gene: -
j_gene: TRBJ2-2
abundance: many
v_gene: TRBV25-1
CDR3aa: CASSEGYTGELFF
CDR3nt: TGTGCCAGCAGTGAAGGTTACACCGGGGAGCTGTTTTTT

d_gene: TRBD1
j_gene: TRBJ1-5
abundance: -
v_gene: TRBV4-1
CDR3aa: CASSTPPGGQVNQPQHF
CDR3nt: TGCGCCAGCAGCACCCCCCCCGGGGGACAGGTCAATCAGCCCCAGCATTTT

d_gene: -
j_gene: TRBJ1-2
abundance: many
v_gene: TRBV12-3/TRBV12-4
CDR3aa: CASSLGGANYGYTF
CDR3nt: TGTGCCAGCAGTTTGGGGGGGGCTAACTATGGCTACACCTTC

d_gene: -
j_gene: TRBJ1-5
abundance: many
v_gene: TRBV30
CDR3aa: CAWRPPDRGNQPQHF
CDR3nt: TGTGCCTGGAGACCTCCGGACAGAGGCAATCAGCCCCAGCATTTT

d_gene: -
j_gene: TRBJ1-5
abundance: many
v_gene: TRBV19
CDR3aa: CASSPEPGNQPQHF
CDR3nt: TGTGCCAGTAGTCCTGAGCCAGGGAATCAGCCCCAGCATTTT

d_gene: TRBD2
j_gene: TRBJ2-3
abundance: many
v_gene: TRBV7-6
CDR3aa: CASSLVGRAESDTQYF
CDR3nt: TGTGCCAGCAGCTTAGTCGGGAGGGCCGAGTCAGATACGCAGTATTTT

d_gene: TRBD2
j_gene: TRBJ2-1
abundance: many
v_gene: TRBV6-5
CDR3aa: CASRGLAGSSSYNEQFF
CDR3nt: TGTGCCAGCAGGGGACTAGCGGGCTCCAGCTCCTACAATGAGCAGTTCTTC

d_gene: -
j_gene: TRBJ2-1
abundance: many
v_gene: TRBV2
CDR3aa: CASSEGTQTREQFF
CDR3nt: TGTGCCAGCAGTGAAGGTACGCAGACAAGGGAGCAGTTCTTC

d_gene: TRBD1
j_gene: TRBJ2-1
abundance: many
v_gene: TRBV7-6
CDR3aa: CASSLVEGGNTYNEQFF
CDR3nt: TGTGCCAGCAGCTTAGTGGAAGGGGGCAATACCTACAATGAGCAGTTCTTC

d_gene: TRBD2
j_gene: TRBJ2-7
abundance: many
v_gene: TRBV20-1
CDR3aa: CSARDWREGRNEQYF
CDR3nt: TGCAGTGCTAGAGATTGGCGGGAGGGCCGGAACGAGCAGTACTTC

d_gene: -
j_gene: TRBJ2-3
abundance: many
v_gene: TRBV29-1
CDR3aa: CSVEEAVPGDTQYF
CDR3nt: TGCAGCGTTGAAGAAGCGGTCCCGGGGGATACGCAGTATTTT

d_gene: TRBD2
j_gene: TRBJ2-1
abundance: many
v_gene: TRBV7-2
CDR3aa: CASSPGTSGSDEQFF
CDR3nt: TGTGCCAGCAGCCCCGGGACTAGCGGGAGTGATGAGCAGTTCTTC

d_gene: -
j_gene: TRBJ1-1
abundance: -
v_gene: TRBV19
CDR3aa: CASSPNRNGEHTEAFF
CDR3nt: TGTGCCAGTAGTCCTAACCGGAACGGTGAGCACACTGAAGCTTTCTTT

d_gene: TRBD1
j_gene: TRBJ2-5
abundance: many
v_gene: TRBV11-3
CDR3aa: CASSPLAGGRTQYF
CDR3nt: TGTGCCAGCAGCCCTCTGGCAGGGGGTCGAACCCAGTACTTC

d_gene: -
j_gene: TRBJ1-5
abundance: many
v_gene: TRBV3-1
CDR3aa: CASSQDRIGQPQHF
CDR3nt: TGTGCCAGCAGCCAAGATCGTATTGGGCAGCCCCAGCATTTT

d_gene: TRBD1
j_gene: TRBJ2-7
abundance: many
v_gene: TRBV5-1
CDR3aa: CASSSTGQDYEQYF
CDR3nt: TGCGCCAGCAGCTCAACGGGACAGGACTACGAGCAGTACTTC

d_gene: -
j_gene: TRBJ2-5
abundance: few
v_gene: TRBV6-4
CDR3aa: CASSDSRGAETQYF
CDR3nt: TGTGCCAGCAGTGACTCTAGAGGGGCAGAGACCCAGTACTTC

d_gene: -
j_gene: TRBJ2-5
abundance: many
v_gene: TRBV7-2
CDR3aa: CASSPTKKTQYF
CDR3nt: TGTGCCAGCAGCCCGACCAAGAAGACCCAGTACTTC

d_gene: -
j_gene: TRBJ2-3
abundance: many
v_gene: TRBV7-2
CDR3aa: CASSLQTGFTDTQYF
CDR3nt: TGTGCCAGCAGCTTGCAGACGGGATTTACAGATACGCAGTATTTT

d_gene: -
j_gene: TRBJ1-1
abundance: many
v_gene: TRBV11-3
CDR3aa: CASSPFGGLMNTEAFF
CDR3nt: TGTGCCAGCAGCCCCTTTGGCGGCCTCATGAACACTGAAGCTTTCTTT

d_gene: TRBD2
j_gene: TRBJ2-1
abundance: many
v_gene: TRBV11-2
CDR3aa: CASSSRIKREGLNEQFF
CDR3nt: TGTGCCAGCAGCTCCCGAATAAAGCGGGAGGGCCTCAATGAGCAGTTCTTC

d_gene: TRBD1
j_gene: TRBJ2-1
abundance: few
v_gene: TRBV27
CDR3aa: CASSRNPRQGADNEQFF
CDR3nt: TGTGCCAGCAGCCGCAATCCTCGACAGGGGGCGGACAATGAGCAGTTCTTC

d_gene: -
j_gene: TRBJ2-2
abundance: many
v_gene: TRBV9
CDR3aa: CASSVVWEGGELFF
CDR3nt: TGTGCCAGCAGCGTAGTTTGGGAAGGCGGGGAGCTGTTTTTT

d_gene: TRBD2
j_gene: TRBJ2-1
abundance: many
v_gene: TRBV24-1
CDR3aa: CATSDFIAGAYNEQFF
CDR3nt: TGTGCCACCAGTGATTTTATAGCGGGAGCTTACAATGAGCAGTTCTTC

d_gene: -
j_gene: TRBJ2-5
abundance: many
v_gene: TRBV12-3/TRBV12-4
CDR3aa: CASRFEGAETQYF
CDR3nt: TGTGCCAGCAGATTCGAGGGAGCGGAGACCCAGTACTTC

d_gene: -
j_gene: TRBJ2-3
abundance: many
v_gene: TRBV29-1
CDR3aa: CSVEAVRGTDTQYF
CDR3nt: TGCAGCGTTGAAGCAGTTAGGGGCACAGATACGCAGTATTTT

d_gene: TRBD2
j_gene: TRBJ2-1
abundance: few
v_gene: TRBV19
CDR3aa: CASSIDGTSGSGEQFF
CDR3nt: TGTGCCAGTAGTATAGATGGGACTAGCGGGAGTGGTGAGCAGTTCTTC

d_gene: -
j_gene: TRBJ2-7
abundance: many
v_gene: TRBV6-2/TRBV6-3
CDR3aa: CASTTSHSEQYF
CDR3nt: TGTGCCAGCACGACGTCCCATTCCGAGCAGTACTTC

d_gene: -
j_gene: TRBJ2-1
abundance: many
v_gene: TRBV5-1
CDR3aa: CASSSEGTGINEQFF
CDR3nt: TGCGCCAGCAGCTCGGAAGGCACAGGGATAAATGAGCAGTTCTTC

d_gene: TRBD1
j_gene: TRBJ2-1
abundance: few
v_gene: TRBV11-2
CDR3aa: CASSLDRGQGRAYNEQFF
CDR3nt: TGTGCCAGCAGCCTAGACAGGGGGCAAGGTCGGGCTTACAATGAGCAGTTCTTC

d_gene: -
j_gene: TRBJ1-6
abundance: -
v_gene: TRBV7-2
CDR3aa: CASSEGLKAPPLHF
CDR3nt: TGTGCCAGCAGCGAGGGTCTGAAGGCGCCACCCCTCCACTTT

d_gene: -
j_gene: TRBJ1-1
abundance: many
v_gene: TRBV30
CDR3aa: CAWSPRRGNTEAFF
CDR3nt: TGTGCCTGGAGCCCACGCAGGGGGAACACTGAAGCTTTCTTT

d_gene: -
j_gene: TRBJ2-2
abundance: many
v_gene: TRBV12-3/TRBV12-4
CDR3aa: CASRLGRRANTGELFF
CDR3nt: TGTGCCAGCAGATTGGGACGGCGCGCGAACACCGGGGAGCTGTTTTTT

d_gene: -
j_gene: TRBJ2-1
abundance: many
v_gene: TRBV19
CDR3aa: CASSIESPNNEQFF
CDR3nt: TGTGCCAGTAGTATAGAGAGCCCAAACAATGAGCAGTTCTTC

d_gene: -
j_gene: TRBJ1-1
abundance: many
v_gene: TRBV5-1
CDR3aa: CASSLDHRGAEAFF
CDR3nt: TGCGCCAGCAGCTTGGATCATCGGGGGGCTGAAGCTTTCTTT

d_gene: -
j_gene: TRBJ2-3
abundance: many
v_gene: TRBV11-3
CDR3aa: CASSKRDITDTQYF
CDR3nt: TGTGCCAGCAGCAAGCGAGATATCACAGATACGCAGTATTTT

d_gene: TRBD2
j_gene: TRBJ2-2
abundance: few
v_gene: TRBV6-6
CDR3aa: CASRIAGEGTGELFF
CDR3nt: TGTGCCAGCAGAATAGCGGGAGAGGGAACCGGGGAGCTGTTTTTT

d_gene: -
j_gene: TRBJ1-1
abundance: -
v_gene: TRBV12-3/TRBV12-4
CDR3aa: CASSFRGTTEAFF
CDR3nt: TGTGCCAGCAGTTTTCGAGGGACTACCGAAGCTTTCTTT

d_gene: TRBD1
j_gene: TRBJ2-7
abundance: many
v_gene: TRBV19
CDR3aa: CASSIGTGDFSYEQYF
CDR3nt: TGTGCCAGTAGTATAGGGACAGGGGATTTCTCCTACGAGCAGTACTTC

d_gene: TRBD2
j_gene: TRBJ2-1
abundance: -
v_gene: TRBV13
CDR3aa: CASSTSGRRSYNEQFF
CDR3nt: TGTGCCAGCAGCACTAGCGGGAGACGGTCCTACAATGAGCAGTTCTTC

d_gene: TRBD1
j_gene: TRBJ2-1
abundance: many
v_gene: TRBV2
CDR3aa: CATSGQGGNEQFF
CDR3nt: TGTGCCACCTCGGGACAGGGTGGTAATGAGCAGTTCTTC

d_gene: -
j_gene: TRBJ2-1
abundance: -
v_gene: TRBV6-1
CDR3aa: CASNKGDISYNEQFF
CDR3nt: TGTGCCAGCAATAAGGGGGACATATCTTACAATGAGCAGTTCTTC